Following are 27 T cell receptor beta chains from one sample sequenced in a study of blood T cells in healthy people across ages. The use of a sample-barcoded 5' primer and a J-beta primer mix characterized a second PCR of about 6 to 12 cycles. MiXCR was run by TCRdb on the 5' RACE reads, yielding one entry per CDR3 protein. The sample holds about 1.6 million distinct CDR3 sequences; roughly 32% are singletons and the top ten take approximately 10%. What was sequenced was blood. The receptors derive from a woman aged 25 to 39 in good health.

This clonotype was counted a few times. The J gene is TRBJ1-5, the V gene TRBV20-1; no reliable D call. This CDR3 has 14 residues. V shed 3 bases and J shed 6 bases, with 15 bases lying between them. Germline CDR1 DFQATT, CDR2 SNEGSKA (reference sequence). The DNA for the CDR3 is TGCAGTGCTAGTAGTTTGGGATCTAGTCAGCCCCAGCATTTT. Protein: CSASSLGSSQPQHF.

CDR3 coding DNA: TGTGCCATCAGTCACTCGGAGGGCCTGGACTACGAGCAGTACTTC. This gives the protein CAISHSEGLDYEQYF. The rearrangement joins TRBV10-3 to TRBJ2-7; D may be TRBD2 (6 bases). The CDR3 runs 15 residues. Per germline, CDR1 ENHRY and CDR2 SYGVKD. The V and J ends lost 5 bases and 3 bases respectively, with 17 bases between them.

CDR3 loop: CSATRPRGAHANEQFF. The DNA for the CDR3 is TGCAGTGCTACCCGACCTCGGGGGGCGCATGCCAATGAGCAGTTCTTC. V and J are TRBV20-1 and TRBJ2-1; possibly TRBD2 for D (7 bases). CDR1 and CDR2 (germline): DFQATT, SNEGSKA (reference sequence). The V end lost 4 bases, the J end lost 6 bases, and 22 bases lay between the germline ends. The CDR3 sequence is 16 residues long.

This clonotype appeared a few times. The chain uses TRBV6-1 and TRBJ2-7; perhaps TRBD2 as D (5 bases). The V end lost 4 bases, the J end lost 0 bases, and 13 bases lay between the germline ends. The CDR3 consists of 15 residues. Germline assignment: CDR1 MNHNS and CDR2 SASEGT. The CDR3 DNA follows: TGTGCCAGCAGTGGGGTTCGGGCGGGCTCCTACGAGCAGTACTTC. This translates into CASSGVRAGSYEQYF.

In this sample, this clonotype turned up a few times. The V call is TRBV5-1, the J call TRBJ2-1; perhaps D is TRBD1 or TRBD2 (6 bases each). The germline V gene has CDR1 SGHRS and CDR2 YFSETQ. Trimming took off 2 bases at V and 4 bases at J, with 16 bases between the two ends. The CDR3 contains 16 residues. The CDR3 spells CASSFRGSGAYNEQFF. As DNA, the CDR3 is TGCGCCAGCAGCTTCCGGGGGTCGGGGGCTTACAATGAGCAGTTCTTC.

This clonotype was counted at least ten times. The chain couples TRBV4-1 to TRBJ2-3; D is ambiguous. CDR3 size: 15 residues. Trimming took 0 bases from V and 5 from J, leaving 12 bases between them. Germline loops: CDR1 MGHRA, CDR2 YSYEKL. The CDR3 bases are TGCGCCAGCAGCCAAGAAGGGCTAGAGGTAGATACGCAGTATTTT. It encodes CASSQEGLEVDTQYF.

This rearrangement joins TRBV7-3 to TRBJ2-3; no clear D. This CDR3 is built from 13 residues. The germline CDR1 and CDR2 sequences are SGHTA and FQGTGA. Deletions cut 3 bases from V and 6 bases from J, with 10 bases between. The CDR3 spells CASSFSDGDTQYF. The CDR3 nucleotides are TGTGCCAGCAGCTTTAGTGACGGGGATACGCAGTATTTT.

This clonotype was seen a few times. The chain is built from TRBV20-1 and TRBJ2-1; 11 bases line up with TRBD2. Germline V gene data show CDR1 as DFQATT and CDR2 as SNEGSKA (reference sequence). V dropped 0 bases and J dropped 9; count of bases not matched to a gene: 7. CDR3 length: 15 amino acids. The CDR3 spells CSARDVLAGVIEQFF. The CDR3, as DNA: TGCAGTGCTAGAGATGTACTAGCGGGAGTGATTGAGCAGTTCTTC.

The J gene is TRBJ1-1, the V gene TRBV27; D uncertain. Germline CDR1 reads MNHEY; CDR2 reads SMNVEV (reference sequence). This CDR3 has 14 amino acids. V lost 0 bases and J lost 4, with 9 bases in between. Written as DNA, the CDR3 is TGTGCCAGCAGTTTATCGCCGAGAAGCACTGAAGCTTTCTTT. Translating gives CASSLSPRSTEAFF.

The chain joins TRBV28 to TRBJ2-1; D not resolved. The CDR3 runs 15 residues. Germline V gene lookup returns CDR1 MDHEN and CDR2 SYDVKM. V was cut by 5 bases and J by 0 bases, with 11 bases left in between. The CDR3 loop reads CASSTYSSSYNEQFF. The CDR3 coding sequence is TGTGCCAGCAGTACATACAGTAGCTCCTACAATGAGCAGTTCTTC.

This clonotype was counted a few times. This sequence joins TRBV7-2 and TRBJ2-5, with TRBD2 as a possible D gene (7 bases). Trimming stripped 2 bases from V and 5 bases from J, with 12 bases between. Germline values: CDR1 SGHTA, CDR2 FQGNSA. The length of the CDR3 is 14 residues. CDR3 sequence reads: CASSLRGASETQYF. Here the CDR3 DNA reads TGTGCCAGCAGCTTACGGGGGGCCAGTGAGACCCAGTACTTC.

J is TRBJ1-2 and V is TRBV28, with D possibly matching TRBD1 (5 bases). This CDR3 is built from 15 residues. Germline CDR1 MDHEN, CDR2 SYDVKM. Trimming shortened V by 2 bases and J by 4 bases, and 14 bases separated the two germline ends. In DNA form, the CDR3 reads TGTGCCAGCAGTTTAGCGGGACTGTCTCGCTATGGCTACACCTTC. As protein: CASSLAGLSRYGYTF.

This clonotype was seen only a few times. The rearrangement links TRBV5-1 to TRBJ2-1, with D unclear. Germline values: CDR1 SGHRS, CDR2 YFSETQ. V lost 1 base, J lost 7 bases, and 6 bases lay in between. The CDR3 sequence is 12 residues long. This CDR3 reads CASSLKANEQFF. Here the CDR3 DNA reads TGCGCCAGCAGCTTGAAAGCAAATGAGCAGTTCTTC. The variable domain in full, with the rest retrieved from reference TRBV5-1 and TRBJ2-1, is KAGVTQTPRYLIKTRGQQVTLSCSPISGHRSVSWYQQTPGQGLQFLFEYFSETQRNKGNFPGRFSGRQFSNSRSEMNVSTLELGDSALYLCASSLKANEQFFGPGTRLTVL.

The CDR3 nucleotides are TGCGCCAGCAGCCAAGAAACAGGGGGAGGCTATGGCTACACCTTC. This codes for CASSQETGGGYGYTF. The V call is TRBV4-1, the J call TRBJ1-2; 8 bases align to TRBD1. Germline V gene sequence: CDR1 MGHRA, CDR2 YSYEKL. The CDR3 is 15 residues long. V gave up 0 bases and J gave up 4 bases; unmatched junction bases: 4.

This clonotype was counted a few times. This chain connects TRBV27 to TRBJ1-4; 8 bases fit TRBD1. The CDR3 is 14 residues long. Germline V gives CDR1 MNHEY, CDR2 SMNVEV (reference sequence). V shed 3 bases, J shed 10 bases, and the junction held 7 bases outside the gene matches. DNA for the CDR3: TGTGCCAGCAGTTTGAGGACAGGGCTGGGAAAACTGTTTTTT. It specifies CASSLRTGLGKLFF.

This clonotype was seen only a few times. The chain couples TRBV28 to TRBJ2-5; unclear D gene. Per germline, CDR1 MDHEN and CDR2 SYDVKM. V lost 1 base, J lost 11 bases, and 14 bases lay in between. The CDR3 sequence is 13 residues long. CDR3 coding DNA: TGTGCCAGCAGTTTATATGGTACAGATGAGCAGTACTTC. The encoded protein is CASSLYGTDEQYF. The whole variable domain, remainder taken from reference TRBV28 and TRBJ2-5, is DVKVTQSSRYLVKRTGEKVFLECVQDMDHENMFWYRQDPGLGLRLIYFSYDVKMKEKGDIPEGYSVSREKKERFSLILESASTNQTSMYLCASSLYGTDEQYFGPGTRLLVL.

The chain carries TRBV12-3 or TRBV12-4 and TRBJ2-3, with 15 bases aligning to TRBD2. Trimming at V came to 8 bases and at J to 5 bases, leaving 8 bases not matched to a gene. The CDR3 is 16 residues long. CDR3 DNA sequence: TGTGCCAGCGACGGGACTAGCGGGGGGAGTGGAGATACGCAGTATTTT. Encoded protein: CASDGTSGGSGDTQYF.

The V and J genes are TRBV6-5 and TRBJ1-1; D might be TRBD1 (5 bases). This CDR3 is built from 15 residues. The ends were cut back, 0 bases at V and 0 bases at J, with 8 bases in the middle. Germline V gives CDR1 MNHEY, CDR2 SVGAGI. The CDR3: CASSYSGPLNTEAFF. The CDR3 DNA reads TGTGCCAGCAGTTACTCGGGACCCCTGAACACTGAAGCTTTCTTT.

With respect to this clonotype: A read error may produce the germline difference seen at one junction end. V and J are TRBV12-3 or TRBV12-4 and TRBJ2-5, with unresolved D. This CDR3 has 11 amino acids. The CDR3 spells CAGRSQRSQYF. The CDR3 DNA reads TGTGCCGGCAGATCCCAACGCTCCCAGTACTTC.

This chain uses TRBV27 with TRBJ2-1, with no clear D. Looked up from germline, CDR1 is MNHEY and CDR2 is SMNVEV (reference sequence). Between the trimmed V and J ends, which lost 2 bases and 5 bases, there was a span of 13 bases. There are 15 residues in the CDR3. The CDR3 loop reads CASSLSSPSDNEQFF. CDR3 coding DNA: TGTGCCAGCAGTTTAAGTAGCCCCTCGGACAATGAGCAGTTCTTC.

This clonotype appeared many times. The V gene is TRBV20-1, the J gene TRBJ1-5; D is uncertain. This CDR3 contains 13 residues. CDR1 and CDR2 (germline): DFQATT, SNEGSKA (reference sequence). The V gene lost 2 bases and the J gene lost 2 bases, with 7 bases spanning the gap. The CDR3 nucleotides read TGCAGTGCTAGATACGGGGGCAATCAGCCCCAGCATTTT. Amino acid sequence: CSARYGGNQPQHF.

In this sample, this clonotype turned up a few times. The chain couples TRBV20-1 to TRBJ2-3; D perhaps matches TRBD2 (6 bases). CDR1 and CDR2 from the germline V gene are DFQATT and SNEGSKA (reference sequence). The CDR3 sequence is 14 residues long. V was clipped by 1 base and J by 5 bases, with 13 bases between them. CDR3 bases: TGCAGTGCTAGAGGCTATGGGGGGAGAGATACGCAGTATTTT. Translation gives CSARGYGGRDTQYF.

The chain is built from TRBV7-3 and TRBJ2-7; 8 bases agree with TRBD2. The J call is uncertain, as TRBJ2-5 better fits the DNA end. The CDR3 loop spans 15 amino acids. Per the germline V gene, CDR1 is SGHTA and CDR2 is FQGTGA. The CDR3 DNA sequence: TGTGCCAGCAGCTTAGGCGGGGGGCTGAGAGAGACCCAGTACTTC. Residues: CASSLGGGLRETQYF.

This chain connects TRBV6-1 to TRBJ1-2; no definite D call. V gave up 0 bases and J gave up 6 bases, with 8 bases separating them. This CDR3 region has 13 residues. The V gene's germline CDR1 is MNHNS and CDR2 SASEGT. The CDR3 sequence is CASSEAPRNGYTF. CDR3 bases: TGTGCCAGCAGTGAAGCGCCGAGGAATGGCTACACCTTC.

J is TRBJ2-3 and V is TRBV7-9; D gene ambiguous. V shed 2 bases and J shed 1 base, with 7 bases lying between them. CDR1 and CDR2 from the germline V gene are SEHNR and FQNEAQ (reference sequence). The CDR3 length is 14 residues. CDR3 in DNA: TGTGCCAGCAGCTTATCTATAGGCACAGATACGCAGTATTTT. Translated, it gives CASSLSIGTDTQYF.

This chain joins TRBV7-8 and TRBJ2-7; either TRBD1 or TRBD2 may fit D (5 bases each). The germline V gene encodes CDR1 SGHVS and CDR2 FQNEAQ. The germline V and J ends were trimmed by 6 bases and 3 bases, with 15 bases remaining between them. This CDR3 spans 14 amino acids. The CDR3 reads CASSMGPLLYEQYF. Written as DNA, the CDR3 is TGTGCCAGCAGTATGGGACCGCTCCTCTACGAGCAGTACTTC. The full variable domain, rest sourced from reference TRBV7-8 and TRBJ2-7, is GAGVSQSPRYKVAKRGQDVALRCDPISGHVSLFWYQQALGQGPEFLTYFQNEAQLDKSGLPSDRFFAERPEGSVSTLKIQRTQQEDSAVYLCASSMGPLLYEQYFGPGTRLTVT.

The J gene is TRBJ1-2, the V gene TRBV6-1; possible D gene TRBD1, 6 bases. Germline V gene data show CDR1 as MNHNS and CDR2 as SASEGT. The CDR3 contains 14 residues. The V end was cut by 4 bases, the J end by 6 bases, with 15 bases between. The DNA for the CDR3 is TGTGCCAGCAGTGGACAGGACGCGGGGCATGGCTACACCTTC. It encodes CASSGQDAGHGYTF.